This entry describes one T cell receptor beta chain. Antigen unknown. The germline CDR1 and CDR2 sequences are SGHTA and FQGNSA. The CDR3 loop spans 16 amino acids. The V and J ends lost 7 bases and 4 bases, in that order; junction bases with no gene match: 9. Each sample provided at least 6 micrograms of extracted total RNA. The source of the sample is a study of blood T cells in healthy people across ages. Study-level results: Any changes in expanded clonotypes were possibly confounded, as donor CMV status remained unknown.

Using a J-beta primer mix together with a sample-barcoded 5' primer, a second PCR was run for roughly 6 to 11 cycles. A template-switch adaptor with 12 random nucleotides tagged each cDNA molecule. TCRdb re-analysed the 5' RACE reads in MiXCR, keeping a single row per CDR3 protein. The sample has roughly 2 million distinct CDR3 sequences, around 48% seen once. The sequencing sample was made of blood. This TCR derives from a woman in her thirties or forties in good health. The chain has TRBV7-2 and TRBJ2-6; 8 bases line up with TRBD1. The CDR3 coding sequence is TGTGCCAGCACCCCATACAGGGGGATCGGGGCCAACGTCCTGACTTTC. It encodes CASTPYRGIGANVLTF. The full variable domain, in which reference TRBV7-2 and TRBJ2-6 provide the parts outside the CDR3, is GAGVSQSPSNKVTEKGKDVELRCDPISGHTALYWYRQSLGQGLEFLIYFQGNSAPDKSGLPSDRFSAERTGGSVSTLTIQRTQQEDSAVYLCASTPYRGIGANVLTFGAGSRLTVL.